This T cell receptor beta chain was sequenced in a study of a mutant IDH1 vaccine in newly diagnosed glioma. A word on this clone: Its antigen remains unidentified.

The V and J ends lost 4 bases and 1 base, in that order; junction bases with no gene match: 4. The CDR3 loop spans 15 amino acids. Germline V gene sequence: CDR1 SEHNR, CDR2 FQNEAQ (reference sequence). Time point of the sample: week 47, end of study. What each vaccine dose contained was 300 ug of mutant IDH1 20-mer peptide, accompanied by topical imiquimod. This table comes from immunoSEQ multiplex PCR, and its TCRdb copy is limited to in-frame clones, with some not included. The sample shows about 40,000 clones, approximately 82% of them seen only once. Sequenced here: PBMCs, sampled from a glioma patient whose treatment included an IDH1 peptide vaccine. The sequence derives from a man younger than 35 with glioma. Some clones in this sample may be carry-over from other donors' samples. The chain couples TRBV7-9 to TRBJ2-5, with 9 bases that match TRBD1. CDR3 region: CASSSGTGFQETQYF. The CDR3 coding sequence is TGTGCCAGCAGCTCTGGGACAGGGTTCCAAGAGACCCAGTACTTC.